These 20 T cell receptor beta chains were sequenced from one sample in a study of blood T cell repertoires in COVID-19 (dated by TCRdb to 2018 to 2020). Library prep was done by the immunoSEQ multiplex PCR assay. The immuneACCESS repertoire file appears here via TCRdb, limited to in-frame rearrangements. These files lack a portion of the clones; in checked studies, under half of the deficit traces to unresolved V genes, and the cause of the others is not known. Within this sample are about 49,000 clones, with under 85% of them counted one time only. Clones ranked in the top ten supply 13% to 15% of the sample. Sequencing input: peripheral blood. Every receptor here comes from a human donor in a cohort sampled during active COVID-19.

To note about this clone: The germline gene is not matched at one end of the junction; a read error may be the cause. The rearrangement uses TRBV15 and TRBJ2-3, with 10 bases identical to TRBD1. The CDR3 consists of 15 residues. Germline V gene data show CDR1 as LNHNV and CDR2 as YYDKDF (reference sequence). The CDR3 here is CATSILTGGTDTQYF. The CDR3 DNA sequence: TGTGCCACCAGCATTTTGACAGGGGGCACGGATACGCAGTATTTT.

The genes are TRBV6-8 and TRBJ2-7; weak D call: TRBD1 (6 bases). This CDR3 is 15 amino acids long. CDR1 and CDR2 from the germline V gene are MNHGY and SAAAGT. The germline V and J ends were trimmed by 5 bases and 3 bases, with 17 bases remaining between them. CDR3 nucleotide sequence: TGTGCCAGCAGTAAGTTAGGGACACCCCTCTACGAGCAGTACTTC. Amino acid sequence: CASSKLGTPLYEQYF.

V gene TRBV15 combines with J gene TRBJ1-4; D unclear. This CDR3 has 14 residues. Germline V lookup: CDR1 LNHNV, CDR2 YYDKDF (reference sequence). The V and J ends lost 2 bases and 5 bases respectively, with 9 bases between them. This CDR3 is CATSRYGVNEKLFF. The CDR3 DNA reads TGTGCCACCAGCAGATACGGGGTAAATGAAAAACTGTTTTTT.

This clone was counted only a few times. The V and J genes are TRBV21-1 and TRBJ1-5; TRBD1, the D gene given by the table, was not confirmed from the DNA. TRBV21-1 is noted as a pseudogene. The CDR3 contains 16 residues. CDR3 bases: TGTGCCAGCAGCAGAGGGGGCCGGGTCTGGAATCAGCCCCAGCATTTT. Encoded protein: CASSRGGRVWNQPQHF.

The chain couples TRBV27 to TRBJ1-2, with D unresolved. CDR1 and CDR2 (germline): MNHEY, SMNVEV (reference sequence). This CDR3 spans 13 amino acids. The V end lost 3 bases, the J end lost 2 bases, and 7 bases lay between the germline ends. CDR3 amino acids: CASSLRMNYGYTF. CDR3 nucleotides: TGTGCCAGCAGTTTGCGGATGAACTATGGCTACACCTTC.

The gene calls are TRBV6-6 and TRBJ2-7; 7 bases fit TRBD1. CDR3 length: 16 amino acids. The germline gives CDR1 MNHNY, CDR2 SVGAGI (reference sequence). V was clipped by 0 bases and J by 4 bases; unmatched bases: 9. The CDR3 region is CASSYSGMGQIYEQYF. The CDR3 DNA is TGTGCCAGCAGTTACTCGGGGATGGGACAGATATACGAGCAGTACTTC.

The chain recombines TRBV4-3 with TRBJ2-5; 8 nucleotides align to TRBD1. CDR3 size: 15 residues. Looked up from germline, CDR1 is LGHNA and CDR2 is YSLEER. With 1 base clipped from V and 5 bases from J, the junction kept 6 bases outside the gene matches. CDR3 coding DNA: TGCGCCAGCAGCCAAGGGGGACAGGCCGGGGAGACCCAGTACTTC. As protein: CASSQGGQAGETQYF.

The chain recombines TRBV3-1 (or the pseudogene TRBV3-2) with TRBJ2-5, with D tentatively TRBD1 (6 bases). The CDR3 sequence is 15 residues long. V was pared by 4 bases and J by 3 bases, with 15 bases between. Germline lookup yields CDR1 LGHDT and CDR2 YNNKEL (reference sequence). The CDR3 is CASSRLRQEKETQYF. Written as DNA, the CDR3 is TGTGCCAGCAGCCGGTTAAGACAGGAGAAAGAGACCCAGTACTTC.

The V call is TRBV5-6, the J call TRBJ2-3; D perhaps matches TRBD1 (5 bases). The germline V and J ends were trimmed by 0 bases and 4 bases, with 12 bases remaining between them. Per germline, CDR1 SGHDT and CDR2 YYEEEE. The CDR3 has 15 residues. The CDR3: CASSLAGLSADTQYF. The CDR3 DNA reads TGTGCCAGCAGCTTGGCAGGGCTCTCCGCAGATACGCAGTATTTT.

The chain has TRBV19 and TRBJ2-2, with D possibly TRBD1 on 6 matching bases. This CDR3 region has 16 residues. Trimming took 4 bases from V and 4 from J, leaving 16 bases between them. In germline, CDR1 is LNHDA, CDR2 SQIVND (reference sequence). In DNA, the CDR3 is TGTGCCAGTAGTACCCGGACAGAAGCGGCCACCGGGGAGCTGTTTTTT. Its translation: CASSTRTEAATGELFF. Drawing the rest from reference TRBV19 and TRBJ2-2, the complete variable domain is DGGITQSPKYLFRKEGQNVTLSCEQNLNHDAMYWYRQDPGQGLRLIYYSQIVNDFQKGDIAEGYSVSREKKESFPLTVTSAQKNPTAFYLCASSTRTEAATGELFFGEGSRLTVL.

The V and J genes are TRBV18 and TRBJ1-1; D gene ambiguous. The germline gives CDR1 KGHSH, CDR2 LQKENI. This CDR3 has 17 residues. The V gene lost 4 bases and the J gene lost 1 base, with 19 bases spanning the gap. The CDR3: CASSLFLGVTSNTEAFF. The CDR3 DNA reads TGTGCCAGCTCACTATTTCTCGGGGTCACGTCGAACACTGAAGCTTTCTTT.

This chain connects TRBV13 to TRBJ2-5; D might be TRBD2 (6 bases). Trimming took 5 bases from V and 9 from J, leaving 16 bases between them. CDR3 length: 13 amino acids. CDR1 is PRHDT, CDR2 FYEKMQ, per germline (reference sequence). DNA for the CDR3: TGTGCCAGCAGCCGGAACCCGGGGACTTCCCAGTACTTC. As protein: CASSRNPGTSQYF.

V and J are TRBV21-1 and TRBJ2-7; whether TRBD1, the table's D call, matches the DNA was not checked. TRBV21-1 has pseudogene status. The CDR3 spans 16 residues. The CDR3 nucleotides are TGTGCCAGCAGCACGACCGCATGGACAGGGGTCTACGAGCAGTACTTC. This gives the protein CASSTTAWTGVYEQYF.

The V call is TRBV27, the J call TRBJ2-3; 7 bases fit TRBD1. CDR1 is MNHEY and CDR2 is SMNVEV in the germline V gene (reference sequence). The ends lost 8 bases at V and 2 bases at J; junction bases unmatched: 10. This CDR3 is built from 15 residues. The CDR3 bases are TGTGCCAGCGGCGACCTGACAGGGCCCACAGATACGCAGTATTTT. Its translation is CASGDLTGPTDTQYF.

This chain joins TRBV11-2 and TRBJ2-2, with D perhaps TRBD1 (5 bases). Trimming left V 5 bases short and J 3 bases short, with 13 bases between. CDR3 length: 15 residues. CDR1 is SGHAT and CDR2 is FQNNGV in the germline V gene. Written as DNA, the CDR3 is TGTGCCAGCAGCCCCCAGGGTTGGGACACCGGGGAGCTGTTTTTT. Its protein is CASSPQGWDTGELFF.

The J gene is TRBJ1-5, the V gene TRBV6-5; TRBD1 aligns across 10 bases. V gave up 5 bases and J gave up 6 bases; unmatched junction bases: 7. The CDR3 loop spans 15 amino acids. CDR1 MNHEY and CDR2 SVGAGI come from the germline V gene. CDR3 sequence: CASSRRQGAGQPQHF. CDR3 in DNA: TGTGCCAGCAGTCGAAGACAGGGGGCAGGTCAGCCCCAGCATTTT.

V and J are TRBV28 and TRBJ1-6, with TRBD1 matching 8 bases. The junction had 4 bases not matched to a gene; V was cut back by 8 bases and J by 7 bases. Germline CDR1 MDHEN, CDR2 SYDVKM. The CDR3 spans 13 residues. CDR3 protein: CASGTGINSPLHF. As DNA, the CDR3 is TGTGCCAGCGGGACAGGCATCAATTCACCCCTCCACTTT.

CDR3 protein: CASSEAPHRGTEAFF. The CDR3 DNA is TGTGCCAGCAGTGAAGCGCCCCATAGGGGCACTGAAGCTTTCTTT. This chain links TRBV2 with TRBJ1-1, with TRBD1 as a possible D gene (5 bases). The germline CDR1 and CDR2 sequences are SNHLY and FYNNEI. V was shortened by 0 bases and J by 4 bases, with 12 bases between the two germline ends. The CDR3 has 15 residues.

The chain joins TRBV5-6 to TRBJ2-7; D may be TRBD1 (5 bases). This CDR3 spans 14 amino acids. The ends were cut back, 1 base at V and 2 bases at J, with 10 bases in the middle. In germline, CDR1 is SGHDT, CDR2 YYEEEE. The CDR3 nucleotides are TGTGCCAGCAGCTTGCGGGCAGGGACCTACGAGCAGTACTTC. Translating it yields CASSLRAGTYEQYF.

The chain joins TRBV2 to TRBJ2-7; 12 bases agree with TRBD2. Germline V CDR1 and CDR2: SNHLY, FYNNEI. The CDR3 contains 18 residues. V lost 6 bases, J lost 3 bases, and 15 bases stayed unmatched. Written as DNA, the CDR3 is TGTGCCAGCAGCCCGACTCAGAACCTAGCGGGGGGGGTCTACGAGCAGTACTTC. Its protein product is CASSPTQNLAGGVYEQYF.